The entry below gives a single TCR beta chain sequence along with its context. One end of the junction is discordant with germline, which a read error may explain. Germline CDR1 and CDR2: SGHTS and YDEGEE. The CDR3 spans 18 residues. This entry is derived from a study of kidney transplant recipient with SARS-CoV-2 infection. MiXCR, run by TCRdb on the reads, gives a single entry per CDR3 protein. The table shows under 300,000 distinct CDR3 sequences, with around 26% occurring only once. The rearrangement uses TRBV5-8 and TRBJ1-2; 8 nucleotides align to TRBD1. The sample consisted of a blood sample, taken at baseline and between days 110 and 120 from a kidney transplant recipient. The sequence derives from a male patient younger than 45 who had COVID-19 and was a kidney transplant recipient. The graft donor may be the source of some T cells. CDR3 DNA sequence: TGTGCCAGCAGCTTGTGGGGGGACAGGTTTACGCCTAACTATGGCCACACCTTC. It yields the protein CASSLWGDRFTPNYGHTF.